This is a list of T cell receptor beta chains from one sample in a study of T cell repertoires in cytomegalovirus infection. TCRdb recomputed calls from the reads with MiXCR, one row per CDR3 protein. The repertoire holds fewer than 550,000 distinct CDR3 sequences, with approximately 15% as singletons. The sample comprised CD8+ T cells from PBMCs. Receptor source: a human donor in good health (CMV status not recorded). Some clones in this sample may be carry-over from other donors' samples. Each CDR3 is given with its conserved first and last residue. D genes are given only for firm matches. Not all rows give a size; the values are once, few, many and, for expanded clones, a class.

D: .
size: many
V: TRBV14
J: TRBJ2-6
DNA: TGTGCCAGCAGCTCCACTAGATCCTCTGGGGCCAACGTCCTGACTTTC
CDR3: CASSSTRSSGANVLTF

D: TRBD1
size: many
V: TRBV5-1
J: TRBJ1-2
DNA: TGCGCCAGCAGCTTGGACCGGGACAGGGTATTATGGAGTGGCTACACCTTC
CDR3: CASSLDRDRVLWSGYTF

D: .
size: many
V: TRBV7-9
J: TRBJ1-6
DNA: TGTGCCAGCAGCCAACCCGAGGCGGGGATTTCACCCCTCCACTTT
CDR3: CASSQPEAGISPLHF

D: TRBD1
size: .
V: TRBV3-1
J: TRBJ2-5
DNA: TGTGCCAGCAGCCAACCGACAGGGATAGAGACCCAGTACTTC
CDR3: CASSQPTGIETQYF

D: .
size: many
V: TRBV7-6
J: TRBJ2-1
DNA: TGTGCCAGCAGCTTATTTCCGACTGACTCCTACAATGAGCAGTTCTTC
CDR3: CASSLFPTDSYNEQFF

D: .
size: once
V: TRBV10-3
J: TRBJ2-7
DNA: TGTGCCATCAGCCGAGACAACTACGAGCAGTACTTC
CDR3: CAISRDNYEQYF

D: TRBD2
size: .
V: TRBV11-1
J: TRBJ2-5
DNA: TGTGCCAGCAGGAAAGGTGGCGGGGGGGCCCAAGAGACCCAGTACTTC
CDR3: CASRKGGGGAQETQYF

D: .
size: few
V: TRBV5-6
J: TRBJ2-3
DNA: TGTGCCAGCAGCTCGATGACTAGTCTCTTAGGAGATACGCAGTATTTT
CDR3: CASSSMTSLLGDTQYF

D: .
size: .
V: TRBV14
J: TRBJ2-2
DNA: TGTGCCAGCAGCCGGTACACTGGGACCGGGGAGCTGTTTTTT
CDR3: CASSRYTGTGELFF

D: .
size: few
V: TRBV9
J: TRBJ2-5
DNA: TGTGCCAGCAGCGATCCGGACCGCGTGGGGGAGGAGACCCAGTACTTC
CDR3: CASSDPDRVGEETQYF

D: TRBD2
size: .
V: TRBV6-5
J: TRBJ2-1
DNA: TGTGCCAGCAGTTACGGGGGACTAGCGGGATACAATGAGCAGTTCTTC
CDR3: CASSYGGLAGYNEQFF

D: TRBD2
size: .
V: TRBV4-2
J: TRBJ2-1
DNA: TGTGCCAGCAGCCCCCAGACTAGCGGGGGGGCACCCTACAATGAGCAGTTCTTC
CDR3: CASSPQTSGGAPYNEQFF

D: .
size: .
V: TRBV9
J: TRBJ1-3
DNA: TGTGCCAGCAGCTCCCTCTCAGGGTCTGGAAACACCATATATTTT
CDR3: CASSSLSGSGNTIYF

D: .
size: many
V: TRBV4-1
J: TRBJ1-2
DNA: TGCGCCAGCAGCCATACAAATTCTAACTATGGCTACACCTTC
CDR3: CASSHTNSNYGYTF

D: .
size: .
V: TRBV5-1
J: TRBJ2-7
DNA: TGCGCCAGCAGCTTGGAAGGCGGTACCTCCTACGAGCAGTACTTC
CDR3: CASSLEGGTSYEQYF

D: .
size: many
V: TRBV6-5
J: TRBJ1-5
DNA: TGTGCCAGCAGCAAAGGGGCCATTGGGGGTAGCAATCAGCCCCAGCATTTT
CDR3: CASSKGAIGGSNQPQHF

D: TRBD1
size: .
V: TRBV5-6
J: TRBJ1-5
DNA: TGTGCCAGCTCGGACAGGGGGCTGAGGCCCCAGCATTTT
CDR3: CASSDRGLRPQHF

D: .
size: once
V: TRBV4-1
J: TRBJ2-1
DNA: TGCGCCAGCAGCCTAAGGGTCCGACAGGAGATATACAATGAGCAGTTCTTC
CDR3: CASSLRVRQEIYNEQFF

D: .
size: few
V: TRBV6-5
J: TRBJ2-7
DNA: TGTGCCAGCAGTTACCGCGCCGGGGGAGAGCAGTACTTC
CDR3: CASSYRAGGEQYF

D: TRBD1
size: .
V: TRBV28
J: TRBJ1-5
DNA: TGTGCCAGCAGTGAAGACAGGGACAGCAATCAGCCCCAGCATTTT
CDR3: CASSEDRDSNQPQHF

D: .
size: .
V: TRBV4-2
J: TRBJ2-5
DNA: TGTGCCAGCAGCCAAGATGAGTCTAGCGCTCACCAAGAGACCCAGTACTTC
CDR3: CASSQDESSAHQETQYF

D: .
size: few
V: TRBV9
J: TRBJ2-5
DNA: TGTGCCAGCAGCGGAGCCTCAGGGCCCCAAGAGACCCAGTACTTC
CDR3: CASSGASGPQETQYF

D: .
size: many
V: TRBV4-2
J: TRBJ1-4
DNA: TGTGCCAGCAGCCAATCAAGCCCTGAAAAACTGTTTTTT
CDR3: CASSQSSPEKLFF

D: .
size: few
V: TRBV9
J: TRBJ1-1
DNA: TGTGCCAGCAGCGTAGCTACTGAGCGGACAGAACTAGAAGCTTTCTTT
CDR3: CASSVATERTELEAFF

D: TRBD1
size: few
V: TRBV19
J: TRBJ1-1
DNA: TGTGCCAGTAGGCGCAGGGGGCTGAACACTGAAGCTTTCTTT
CDR3: CASRRRGLNTEAFF

D: .
size: few
V: TRBV20-1
J: TRBJ2-4
DNA: TGCAGTGCTAGAGTAGGGGCTTTAGCCAAAAACATTCAGTACTTC
CDR3: CSARVGALAKNIQYF

D: TRBD2
size: .
V: TRBV7-9
J: TRBJ2-7
DNA: TGTGCCAGCAGCCCTCCGGTTGGGAGGGAGGACTACGAGAAGTACTTC
CDR3: CASSPPVGREDYEKYF

D: TRBD2
size: few
V: TRBV20-1
J: TRBJ2-1
DNA: TGCAGTGCTGATGGGACTAGTGACAATGAGCAGTTCTTC
CDR3: CSADGTSDNEQFF

D: .
size: many
V: TRBV12-3/TRBV12-4
J: TRBJ2-3
DNA: TGTGCCAGCCGGGGACTTCTTGATACGCAGTATTTT
CDR3: CASRGLLDTQYF

D: .
size: few
V: TRBV9
J: TRBJ2-2
DNA: TGTGCCAGCAGCGCCCGAACTGGCGGGGAGCTGTTTTTT
CDR3: CASSARTGGELFF

D: .
size: .
V: TRBV5-4
J: TRBJ1-4
DNA: TGTGCCAGCAGCTTGTATCCCACAAGGGGTAATGAAAAACTGTTTTTT
CDR3: CASSLYPTRGNEKLFF

D: .
size: .
V: TRBV3-1
J: TRBJ2-7
DNA: TGTGCCAGCAGCCTACAACGGGGCGGGCTAGCCTCCTACGAGCAGTACTTC
CDR3: CASSLQRGGLASYEQYF

D: .
size: .
V: TRBV14
J: TRBJ2-1
DNA: TGTGCCAGCAGCGAAGCGAATGAGCAGTTCTTC
CDR3: CASSEANEQFF

D: .
size: .
V: TRBV19
J: TRBJ1-2
DNA: TGTGCCACCCGGAGGGCCGGTGGCTACACCTTC
CDR3: CATRRAGGYTF

D: .
size: many
V: TRBV6-6
J: TRBJ2-1
DNA: TGTGCCAGCAGTTACTCCGGAGAGCAGTTCTTC
CDR3: CASSYSGEQFF

D: .
size: many
V: TRBV28
J: TRBJ2-1
DNA: TGTGCCAGCACTTCTCTGGGGAGCCGCTACAATGAGCAGTTCTTC
CDR3: CASTSLGSRYNEQFF

D: .
size: .
V: TRBV27
J: TRBJ2-3
DNA: TGTGCCAGCAGTGCCTTGACACTGAGCACAGATACGCAGTATTTT
CDR3: CASSALTLSTDTQYF

D: .
size: many
V: TRBV7-9
J: TRBJ2-1
DNA: TGTGCCAGCAGCTCCCCACAGGGACCCCTTGTTAATGAGCAGTTCTTC
CDR3: CASSSPQGPLVNEQFF

D: TRBD1
size: many
V: TRBV2
J: TRBJ2-7
DNA: TGTGCCAGCAGTGAAGGGGGACAGGGCTACGAGCAGTACTTC
CDR3: CASSEGGQGYEQYF

D: TRBD2
size: many
V: TRBV15
J: TRBJ2-7
DNA: TGTGCCACCAGCAGGGGACTAGCGGGCTCCTACGAGCAGTACTTC
CDR3: CATSRGLAGSYEQYF

D: .
size: many
V: TRBV7-6
J: TRBJ2-3
DNA: TGTGCCAGCAGCAGGATCGGGCTCGGGAGCACAGATACGCAGTATTTT
CDR3: CASSRIGLGSTDTQYF

D: .
size: few
V: TRBV4-1
J: TRBJ2-1
DNA: TGCGCCAGCAGCCTCGATCCGCGGCGTGCCTACAATGAGCAGTTCTTC
CDR3: CASSLDPRRAYNEQFF